The rows below give T cell receptor beta chains drawn from one sample of a study of cytomegalovirus exposure and HLA in healthy donors. Only in-frame clones appear in the TCRdb table, and some are missing; sequencing was by immunoSEQ multiplex PCR. Here the sample spans under 150,000 clones, 60% to 85% being singletons. The source material was PBMCs. The receptors originated from a woman aged 40-49 years in good health and CMV-seronegative. CDR3s include the opening cysteine and the closing phenylalanine or tryptophan. Fields, in order: J gene, clone size, D gene, V gene, CDR3 protein, CDR3 DNA. D genes are given only for firm matches. Clone size is given for some rows only: seen once, a few or many times, or a class if the clone is expanded.

>TRBJ2-5|.|TRBD2|TRBV4-2
CASSQTRLAGVETQYF
TGTGCCAGCAGCCAGACACGACTAGCGGGAGTAGAGACCCAGTACTTC
>TRBJ2-1|.|.|TRBV5-5
CASSFGGIGNEQFF
TGTGCCAGCAGCTTCGGAGGGATAGGTAATGAGCAGTTCTTC
>TRBJ1-1|.|.|TRBV9
CASSATVNTEAFF
TGTGCCAGCAGCGCGACAGTGAACACTGAAGCTTTCTTT
>TRBJ2-4|.|.|TRBV15
CATSSVRGGAKNIQYF
TGTGCCACCAGCAGTGTAAGAGGTGGGGCCAAAAACATTCAGTACTTC
>TRBJ2-6|.|.|TRBV28
CASSAPGTGANGLTF
TGTGCCAGCAGTGCCCCAGGTACTGGGGCCAACGGCCTGACTTTC
>TRBJ1-5|.|.|TRBV27
CASSSTGWNQPQHF
TGTGCCAGCAGTTCTACAGGGTGGAATCAGCCCCAGCATTTT
>TRBJ2-6|few|.|TRBV4-1
CASSQEQSRYSGANVLTF
TGCGCCAGCAGCCAAGAACAGTCCCGATACTCTGGGGCCAACGTCCTGACTTTC
>TRBJ2-7|.|.|TRBV7-6
CASSRNAGDHHEQYF
TGTGCCAGCAGCCGCAACGCAGGGGACCACCACGAGCAGTACTTC
>TRBJ2-5|.|.|TRBV5-4
CASRGGGAETQYF
TGTGCCAGCAGGGGTGGTGGGGCAGAGACCCAGTACTTC
>TRBJ2-7|.|TRBD1|TRBV7-9
CSSSLSQGSYEQYF
TGTTCCAGCAGCTTGTCACAGGGGTCCTACGAGCAGTACTTC